This TCR beta chain was sequenced during a study of spatial heterogeneity in lung cancer. As for the study in general: Detection consistently yielded more beta chains than alpha chains.

The time point denotes: sample taken at primary tumor resection. Without sorting, whole RNA was sequenced from tumor, nontumor lung or frozen PBMC. There were 72 donors, all of them untreated patients with early-stage non-small cell lung cancer. Individually, TCR cDNA molecules were each labelled with a unique molecular identifier. TCRdb used MiXCR to reprocess the 5' RACE reads, holding one entry per CDR3 protein. The sample includes about 75,000 distinct CDR3 sequences, 13% of them seen just once. A few counts support this clonotype. The TCR originated in a male donor with early-stage non-small cell lung cancer. Material: PBMCs, obtained at surgery.

The CDR3 protein is CSARAGVSEQYF. The DNA of the CDR3 is TGCAGTGCTCGAGCGGGAGTGAGCGAGCAGTACTTC. V and J are TRBV20-1 and TRBJ2-7, with 8 bases aligning to TRBD2. The germline V gene encodes CDR1 DFQATT and CDR2 SNEGSKA (reference sequence). The CDR3 consists of 12 residues. J was trimmed by 6 bases and V by 5 bases; bases with no gene match: 6.